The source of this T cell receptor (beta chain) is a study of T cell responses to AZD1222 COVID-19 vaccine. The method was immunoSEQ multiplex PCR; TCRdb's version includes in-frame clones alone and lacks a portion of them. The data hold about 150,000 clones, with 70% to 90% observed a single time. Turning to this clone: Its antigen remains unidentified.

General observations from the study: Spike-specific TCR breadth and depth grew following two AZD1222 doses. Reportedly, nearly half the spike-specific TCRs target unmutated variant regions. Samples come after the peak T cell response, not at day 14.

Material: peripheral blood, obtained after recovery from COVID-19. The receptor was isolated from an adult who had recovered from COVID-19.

CDR3 in DNA: TGTGCCAGCAGCTTAGAGCCAGAAGAGACCCAGTACTTC. As protein: CASSLEPEETQYF. This rearrangement joins TRBV11-2 to TRBJ2-5; D remains unclear. Germline CDR1 SGHAT, CDR2 FQNNGV. Trimming removed 0 bases at V and 3 bases at J, with 5 bases between. The CDR3 runs to 13 residues.